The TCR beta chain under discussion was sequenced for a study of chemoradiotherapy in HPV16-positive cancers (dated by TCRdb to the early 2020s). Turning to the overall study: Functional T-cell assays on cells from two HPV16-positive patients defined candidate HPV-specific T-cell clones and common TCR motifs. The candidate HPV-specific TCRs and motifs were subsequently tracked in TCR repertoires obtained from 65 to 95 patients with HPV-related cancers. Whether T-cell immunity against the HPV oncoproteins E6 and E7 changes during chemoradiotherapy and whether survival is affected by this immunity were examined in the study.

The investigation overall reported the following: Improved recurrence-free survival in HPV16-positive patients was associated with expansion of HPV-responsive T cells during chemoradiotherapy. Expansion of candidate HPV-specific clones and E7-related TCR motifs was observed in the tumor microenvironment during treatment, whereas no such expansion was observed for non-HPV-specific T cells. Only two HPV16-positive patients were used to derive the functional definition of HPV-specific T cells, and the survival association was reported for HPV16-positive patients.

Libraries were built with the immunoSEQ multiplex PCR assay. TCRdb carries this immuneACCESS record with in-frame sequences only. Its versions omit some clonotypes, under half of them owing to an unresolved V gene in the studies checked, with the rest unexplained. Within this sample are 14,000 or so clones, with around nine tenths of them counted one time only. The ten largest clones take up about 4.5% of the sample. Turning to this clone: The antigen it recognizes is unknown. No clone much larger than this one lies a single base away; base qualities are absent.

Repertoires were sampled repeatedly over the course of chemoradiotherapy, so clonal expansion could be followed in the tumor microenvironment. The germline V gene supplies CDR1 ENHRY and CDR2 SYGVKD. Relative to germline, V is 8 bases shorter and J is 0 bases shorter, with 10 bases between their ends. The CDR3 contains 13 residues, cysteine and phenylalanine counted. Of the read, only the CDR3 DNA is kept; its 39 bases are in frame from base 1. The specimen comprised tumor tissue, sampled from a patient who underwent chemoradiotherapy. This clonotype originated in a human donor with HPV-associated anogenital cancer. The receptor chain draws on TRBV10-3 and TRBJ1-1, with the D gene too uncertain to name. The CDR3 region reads CAIGDALNTEAFF. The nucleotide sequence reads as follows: TGTGCCATCGGAGACGCGTTGAACACTGAAGCTTTCTTT.